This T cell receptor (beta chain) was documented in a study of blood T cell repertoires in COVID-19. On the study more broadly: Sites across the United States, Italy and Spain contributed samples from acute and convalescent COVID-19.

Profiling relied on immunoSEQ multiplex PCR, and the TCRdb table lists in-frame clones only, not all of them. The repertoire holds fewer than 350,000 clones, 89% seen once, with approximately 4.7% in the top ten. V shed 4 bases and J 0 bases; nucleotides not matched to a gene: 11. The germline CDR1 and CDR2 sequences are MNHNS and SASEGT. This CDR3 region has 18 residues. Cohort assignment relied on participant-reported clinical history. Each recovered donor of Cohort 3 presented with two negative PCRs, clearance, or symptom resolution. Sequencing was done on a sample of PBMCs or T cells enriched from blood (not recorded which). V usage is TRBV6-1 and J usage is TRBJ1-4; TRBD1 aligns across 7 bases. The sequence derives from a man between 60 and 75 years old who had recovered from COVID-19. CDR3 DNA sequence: TGTGCCAGCAGTGGCCCGACAGGGATTATTGCAACTAATGAAAAACTGTTTTTT. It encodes CASSGPTGIIATNEKLFF.